This is a list of T cell receptor beta chains from one sample in a study of PD-L1 blockade in urothelial cancer. Only in-frame clones appear in the TCRdb table, and some are missing; sequencing was by immunoSEQ multiplex PCR. The sample lists about 80,000 clones, about nine tenths seen once, with around 5% in the top ten. The source was PBMCs, collected around atezolizumab (anti-PD-L1) treatment. The receptors were sampled from a woman aged 70-85 years with urothelial cancer. Both conserved end residues are part of each CDR3. The D gene is left open where the match is weak. Clone size is shown for a subset of rows, as once, few, many or a class of expanded clone.

>.|TRBV19|.|TRBJ2-4
CASSIRLGGEAKNIQYF
TGTGCCAGTAGTATTCGTCTAGGGGGTGAGGCCAAAAACATTCAGTACTTC
>.|TRBV6-5|.|TRBJ1-6
CASSYTGRIYNSPLHF
TGTGCCAGCAGTTACACGGGTCGTATCTATAATTCACCCCTCCACTTT
>.|TRBV11-2|TRBD1|TRBJ2-1
CASSLRTGYNEQFF
TGTGCCAGCAGCTTACGGACAGGTTACAATGAGCAGTTCTTC
>few|TRBV28|TRBD1|TRBJ1-5
CASSLPRDRGNQPQHF
TGTGCCAGCAGTTTGCCTCGGGACAGGGGAAATCAGCCCCAGCATTTT
>.|TRBV5-4|TRBD2|TRBJ2-3
CASSLRGGSTDTQYF
TGTGCCAGCAGCTTGCGGGGGGGAAGCACAGATACGCAGTATTTT
>.|TRBV10-3|TRBD1|TRBJ1-5
CAISDRTTGGGQPQHF
TGTGCCATCAGTGATAGGACTACAGGGGGAGGACAGCCCCAGCATTTT
>.|TRBV6-1|TRBD1|TRBJ1-2
CATFLPDRGAYGYTF
TGTGCCACCTTCCTTCCGGACAGGGGGGCCTATGGCTACACCTTC
>.|TRBV2|TRBD2|TRBJ2-7
CASSVAGDEQYF
TGTGCCAGCAGTGTTGCGGGAGACGAGCAGTACTTC
>.|TRBV6-1|.|TRBJ1-6
CASSPGPHDSPLHF
TGTGCCAGCAGCCCGGGTCCCCACGATTCACCCCTCCACTTT
>.|TRBV7-2|.|TRBJ2-7
CASSLGERGYDEQYF
TGTGCCAGCAGCTTAGGGGAGCGAGGATACGACGAGCAGTACTTC
>.|TRBV5-1|.|TRBJ2-5
CASSLFAVEETQYF
TGCGCCAGCAGCTTGTTTGCCGTAGAAGAGACCCAGTACTTC
>once|TRBV27|TRBD2|TRBJ2-7
CASMLIWGPSGAYEQYF
TGTGCCAGCATGTTGATTTGGGGACCTAGCGGAGCCTACGAGCAGTACTTC
>once|TRBV2|.|TRBJ2-3
CASREYSTDTQYF
TGTGCCAGCCGGGAGTACAGTACAGATACGCAGTATTTT
>.|TRBV14|.|TRBJ2-1
CASSRHHRQTGGGEQFF
TGTGCCAGCAGCCGCCACCACCGACAAACAGGCGGCGGTGAGCAGTTCTTC
>.|TRBV5-1|TRBD1|TRBJ1-4
CASSPGTGGYSEKLFF
TGCGCCAGCAGCCCCGGGACAGGGGGGTATAGTGAAAAACTGTTTTTT
>.|TRBV10-1|TRBD1|TRBJ1-4
CASSDGQGYEKLFF
TGCGCCAGCAGTGACGGACAGGGGTATGAAAAACTGTTTTTT
>.|TRBV30|.|TRBJ2-2
CAWTVRGELFF
TGTGCCTGGACAGTTCGCGGGGAGCTGTTTTTT
>.|TRBV5-1|TRBD2|TRBJ2-5
CASSLGTSGEETQYF
TGCGCCAGCAGCTTGGGGACTAGCGGCGAAGAGACCCAGTACTTC
>.|TRBV5-4|TRBD1|TRBJ2-2
CASSPGGLNTGELFF
TGTGCCAGCAGTCCAGGGGGCCTGAACACCGGGGAGCTGTTTTTT
>.|TRBV11-2|.|TRBJ2-2
CASSFLGGNTGELFF
TGTGCCAGCAGCTTCCTCGGCGGGAACACCGGGGAGCTGTTTTTT
>.|TRBV19|TRBD1|TRBJ1-1
CASSRTGRQMNTEAFF
TGTGCCAGTAGTCGGACAGGCCGTCAGATGAACACTGAAGCTTTCTTT
>.|TRBV4-1|TRBD2|TRBJ2-1
CASSQPGLDYNEQFF
TGCGCCAGCAGCCAACCGGGACTAGACTACAATGAGCAGTTCTTC
>.|TRBV19|.|TRBJ1-1
CASSTRGDTEAFF
TGTGCCAGTAGTACCAGGGGCGACACTGAAGCTTTCTTT
>.|TRBV4-3|.|TRBJ2-1
CASSQEYGPYNEQFF
TGCGCCAGCAGCCAAGAATATGGGCCCTACAATGAGCAGTTCTTC
>.|TRBV29-1|.|TRBJ2-3
CSITGLLEDTQYF
TGCAGTATTACGGGACTTCTTGAGGATACGCAGTATTTT
>.|TRBV5-6|.|TRBJ2-4
CASSKKTGANIQYF
TGTGCCAGCAGCAAAAAGACAGGAGCGAACATTCAGTACTTC
>.|TRBV9|.|TRBJ2-6
CASSVAGGGAGANVLTF
TGTGCCAGCAGCGTAGCAGGAGGGGGCGCTGGGGCCAACGTCCTGACTTTC
>.|TRBV6-1|.|TRBJ1-2
CASRGQPSPNYGYTF
TGTGCCAGCCGCGGACAGCCATCGCCTAACTATGGCTACACCTTC
>.|TRBV4-1|TRBD2|TRBJ2-7
CASSPLAGMGEQYF
TGCGCCAGCAGCCCCTTAGCGGGAATGGGCGAGCAGTACTTC
>.|TRBV7-9|.|TRBJ2-7
CASSPRVVPYEQYF
TGTGCCAGCAGCCCGCGGGTTGTCCCCTACGAGCAGTACTTC
>.|TRBV5-4|TRBD1|TRBJ2-1
CASSKGPGQGNNEQFF
TGTGCCAGCAGTAAAGGGCCGGGACAGGGGAACAATGAGCAGTTCTTC
>.|TRBV7-8|.|TRBJ2-1
CASSRGVGNYNEQFF
TGTGCCAGCAGCCGAGGAGTAGGAAACTACAATGAGCAGTTCTTC
>.|TRBV7-6|TRBD1|TRBJ1-4
CASSLAARGRMYEKLFF
TGTGCCAGCAGCTTAGCGGCCAGGGGGCGAATGTATGAAAAACTGTTTTTT
>.|TRBV14|TRBD1|TRBJ2-5
CASSPRTGGSGTQYF
TGTGCCAGCAGCCCGAGGACAGGGGGTTCTGGGACCCAGTACTTC
>few|TRBV19|.|TRBJ2-2
CASSIGGAGELFF
TGTGCCAGTAGTATAGGGGGAGCCGGGGAGCTGTTTTTT
>.|TRBV6-6|.|TRBJ1-4
CASRFGGDEKLFF
TGTGCCAGCAGATTTGGGGGGGATGAAAAACTGTTTTTT
>.|TRBV2|.|TRBJ1-3
CASSFDSRSIYF
TGTGCCAGCAGTTTCGACAGTCGATCCATATATTTT
>.|TRBV18|.|TRBJ1-2
CASSPDMGGAQSNGYTF
TGTGCCAGCTCACCAGACATGGGGGGGGCGCAAAGCAATGGCTACACCTTC
>.|TRBV27|.|TRBJ1-1
CASRKGTNTEAFF
TGTGCCAGCAGGAAAGGGACAAACACTGAAGCTTTCTTT